The clone carrying this TCR beta chain has a single count. Given a much more abundant clone one base away, this may be a read error. Per germline, CDR1 LGHDT and CDR2 YNNKEL (reference sequence). The CDR3 length is 13 residues. The data were obtained in a study of blood T cells in healthy people across ages. Together with a sample-barcoded 5' primer, a J-beta primer mix was included in a second PCR lasting about 6 to 11 cycles. TCRdb redid the calling of the 5' RACE reads with MiXCR, one entry per CDR3 protein. Among 700,000 or so distinct CDR3 sequences, 35% to 50% were seen once, and the ten largest hold approximately 29%.

The J gene is TRBJ2-3, the V gene TRBV3-1; D is possibly TRBD2 (6 bases). The receptor comes from a man at least 80 years old in good health. The sequenced sample consisted of blood. CDR3 amino acids: CACSPSSEDTQYF. CDR3 sequence (DNA): TGTGCCTGCAGCCCTTCTAGCGAAGATACGCAGTATTTT.